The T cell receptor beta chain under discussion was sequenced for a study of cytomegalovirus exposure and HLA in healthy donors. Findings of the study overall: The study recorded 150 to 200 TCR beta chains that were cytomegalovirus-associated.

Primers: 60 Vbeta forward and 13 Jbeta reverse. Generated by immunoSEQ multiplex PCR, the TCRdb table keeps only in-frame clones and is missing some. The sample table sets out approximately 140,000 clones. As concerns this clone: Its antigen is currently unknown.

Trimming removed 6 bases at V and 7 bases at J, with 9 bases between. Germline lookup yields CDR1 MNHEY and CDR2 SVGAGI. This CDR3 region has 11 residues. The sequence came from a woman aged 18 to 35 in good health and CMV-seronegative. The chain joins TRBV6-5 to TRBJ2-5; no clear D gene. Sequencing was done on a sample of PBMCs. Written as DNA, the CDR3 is TGTGCCAGCAGCTCTCTTGTGACCCAGTACTTC. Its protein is CASSSLVTQYF.